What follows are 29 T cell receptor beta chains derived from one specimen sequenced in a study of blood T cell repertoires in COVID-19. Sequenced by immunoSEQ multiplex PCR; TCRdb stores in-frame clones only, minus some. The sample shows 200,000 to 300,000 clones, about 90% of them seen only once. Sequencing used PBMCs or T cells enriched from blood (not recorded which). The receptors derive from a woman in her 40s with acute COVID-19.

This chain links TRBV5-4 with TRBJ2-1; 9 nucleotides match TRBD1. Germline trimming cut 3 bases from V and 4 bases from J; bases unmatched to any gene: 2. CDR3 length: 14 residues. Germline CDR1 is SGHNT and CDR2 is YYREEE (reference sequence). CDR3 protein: CASSSGTGYNEQFF. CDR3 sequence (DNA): TGTGCCAGCAGCTCCGGGACAGGGTACAATGAGCAGTTCTTC.

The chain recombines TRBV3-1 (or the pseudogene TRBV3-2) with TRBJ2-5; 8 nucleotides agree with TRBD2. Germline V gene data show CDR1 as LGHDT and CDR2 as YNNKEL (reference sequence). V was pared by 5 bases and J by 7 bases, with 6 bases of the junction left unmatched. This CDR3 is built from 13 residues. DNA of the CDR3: TGTGCCAGCAGCTCCGACAGCGGGGGGACCCAGTACTTC. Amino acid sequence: CASSSDSGGTQYF.

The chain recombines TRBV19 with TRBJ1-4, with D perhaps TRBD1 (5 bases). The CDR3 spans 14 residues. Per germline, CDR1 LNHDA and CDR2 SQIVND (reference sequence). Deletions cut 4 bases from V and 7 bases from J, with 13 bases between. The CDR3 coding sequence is TGTGCCAGTAGTAGTAGGGGTTTTTCTGAAAAACTGTTTTTT. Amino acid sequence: CASSSRGFSEKLFF.

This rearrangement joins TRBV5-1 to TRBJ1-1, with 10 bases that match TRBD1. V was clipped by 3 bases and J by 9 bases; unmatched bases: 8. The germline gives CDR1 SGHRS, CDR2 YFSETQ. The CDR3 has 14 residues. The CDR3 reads CASSSTPGQGKAFF. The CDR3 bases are TGCGCCAGCAGCTCGACTCCGGGACAGGGGAAAGCTTTCTTT.

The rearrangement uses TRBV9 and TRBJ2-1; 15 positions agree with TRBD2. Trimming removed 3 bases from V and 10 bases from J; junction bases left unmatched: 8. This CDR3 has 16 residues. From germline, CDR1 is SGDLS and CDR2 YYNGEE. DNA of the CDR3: TGTGCCAGCAGCGCGGGGACTAGCGGGAGGAATACCGAGCAGTTCTTC. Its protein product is CASSAGTSGRNTEQFF.

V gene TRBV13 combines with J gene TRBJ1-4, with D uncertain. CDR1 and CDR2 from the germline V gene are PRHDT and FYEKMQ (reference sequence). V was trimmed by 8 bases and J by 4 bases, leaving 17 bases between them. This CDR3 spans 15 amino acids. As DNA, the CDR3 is TGTGCCAGCTCAAAACGGAGCGAGGATAATGAAAAACTGTTTTTT. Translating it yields CASSKRSEDNEKLFF. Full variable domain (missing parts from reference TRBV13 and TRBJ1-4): AAGVIQSPRHLIKEKRETATLKCYPIPRHDTVYWYQQGPGQDPQFLISFYEKMQSDKGSIPDRFSAQQFSDYHSELNMSSLELGDSALYFCASSKRSEDNEKLFFGSGTQLSVL.

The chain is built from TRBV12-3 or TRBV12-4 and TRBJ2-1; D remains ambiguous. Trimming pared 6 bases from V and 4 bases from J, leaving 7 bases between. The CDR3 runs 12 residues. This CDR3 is CASSPLYNEQFF. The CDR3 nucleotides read TGTGCCAGCAGCCCCCTATACAATGAGCAGTTCTTC.

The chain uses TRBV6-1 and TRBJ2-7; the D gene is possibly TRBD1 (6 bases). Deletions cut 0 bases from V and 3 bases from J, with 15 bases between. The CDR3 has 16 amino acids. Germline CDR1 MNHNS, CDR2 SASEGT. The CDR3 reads CASSEALPGAGYEQYF. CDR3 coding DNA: TGTGCCAGCAGTGAAGCGCTTCCAGGGGCAGGCTACGAGCAGTACTTC.

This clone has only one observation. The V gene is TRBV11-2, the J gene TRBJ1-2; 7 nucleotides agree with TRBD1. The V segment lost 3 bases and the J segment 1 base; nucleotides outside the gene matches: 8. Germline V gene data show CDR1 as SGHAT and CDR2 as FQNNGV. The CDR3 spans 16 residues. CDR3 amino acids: CASSFTDRTYNYGYTF. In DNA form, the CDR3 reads TGTGCCAGCAGCTTTACGGACAGGACCTATAACTATGGCTACACCTTC.

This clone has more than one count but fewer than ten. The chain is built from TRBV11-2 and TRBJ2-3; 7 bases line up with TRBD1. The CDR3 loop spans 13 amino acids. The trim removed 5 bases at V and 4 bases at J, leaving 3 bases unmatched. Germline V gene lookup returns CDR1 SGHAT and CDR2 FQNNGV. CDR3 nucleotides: TGTGCCAGCAGCACGACAGGGCCAGATACGCAGTATTTT. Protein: CASSTTGPDTQYF.

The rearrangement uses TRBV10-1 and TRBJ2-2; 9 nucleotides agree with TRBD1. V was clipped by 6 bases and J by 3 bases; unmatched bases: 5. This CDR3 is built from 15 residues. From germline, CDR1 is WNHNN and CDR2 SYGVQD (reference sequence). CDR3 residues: CASRLQGAHTGELFF. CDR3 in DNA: TGCGCCAGCAGGTTACAGGGGGCGCACACCGGGGAGCTGTTTTTT.

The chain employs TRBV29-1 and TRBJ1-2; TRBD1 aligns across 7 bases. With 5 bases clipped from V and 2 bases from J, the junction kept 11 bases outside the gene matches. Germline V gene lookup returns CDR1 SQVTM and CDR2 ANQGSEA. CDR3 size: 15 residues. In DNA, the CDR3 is TGCAGCGTTACCCCCCCCGGGACAGCAAACTATGGCTACACCTTC. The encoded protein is CSVTPPGTANYGYTF.

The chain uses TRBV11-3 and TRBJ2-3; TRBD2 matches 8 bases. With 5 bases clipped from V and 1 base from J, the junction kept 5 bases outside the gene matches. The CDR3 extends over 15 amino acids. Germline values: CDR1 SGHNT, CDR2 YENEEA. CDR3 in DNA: TGTGCCAGCAGCCCCGGGGGGGGGCGCACAGATACGCAGTATTTT. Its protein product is CASSPGGGRTDTQYF.

CDR3 sequence: CASSYGSGVEQFF. The CDR3 DNA follows: TGTGCCAGCAGTTACGGGTCGGGGGTTGAGCAGTTCTTC. The gene calls are TRBV6-5 and TRBJ2-1, with D possibly being TRBD2 (6 bases). Germline V CDR1 and CDR2: MNHEY, SVGAGI. Trimming stripped 2 bases from V and 9 bases from J, with 11 bases between. The CDR3 totals 13 residues.

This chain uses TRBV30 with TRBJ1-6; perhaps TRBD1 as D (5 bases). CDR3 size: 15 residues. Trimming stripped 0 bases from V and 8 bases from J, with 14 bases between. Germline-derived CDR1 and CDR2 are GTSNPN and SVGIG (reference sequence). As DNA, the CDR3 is TGTGCCTGGAGTGTAGGCGGGGGAGGTGATTCACCCCTCCACTTT. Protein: CAWSVGGGGDSPLHF.

This CDR3 reads CASSAFSSAGERTGELFF. The CDR3 DNA follows: TGTGCCAGCAGCGCCTTCTCCTCAGCGGGAGAGCGCACCGGGGAGCTGTTTTTT. The chain employs TRBV9 and TRBJ2-2; TRBD2 matches 8 bases. V trimming: 3 bases; J trimming: 4 bases; junction bases outside the gene matches: 14. The CDR3 loop spans 18 amino acids. CDR1 and CDR2 (germline): SGDLS, YYNGEE.

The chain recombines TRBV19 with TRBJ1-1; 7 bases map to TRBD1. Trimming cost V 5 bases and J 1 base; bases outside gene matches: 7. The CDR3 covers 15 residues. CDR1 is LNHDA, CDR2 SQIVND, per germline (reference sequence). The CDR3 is CASSANRGTNTEAFF. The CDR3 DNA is TGTGCCAGTAGTGCAAACAGGGGAACGAACACTGAAGCTTTCTTT.

In DNA form, the CDR3 reads TGTGCCAGCAGCGTAGGAACAGGGGGCGGCACTGAAGCTTTCTTT. Translating gives CASSVGTGGGTEAFF. The J gene is TRBJ1-1, the V gene TRBV9; 9 bases align to TRBD1. V lost 0 bases to trimming and J lost 4 bases; unmatched junction nucleotides: 4. The CDR3 is 15 residues long. Germline V gives CDR1 SGDLS, CDR2 YYNGEE. Full variable domain (missing parts from reference TRBV9 and TRBJ1-1): DSGVTQTPKHLITATGQRVTLRCSPRSGDLSVYWYQQSLDQGLQFLIQYYNGEERAKGNILERFSAQQFPDLHSELNLSSLELGDSALYFCASSVGTGGGTEAFFGQGTRLTVV.

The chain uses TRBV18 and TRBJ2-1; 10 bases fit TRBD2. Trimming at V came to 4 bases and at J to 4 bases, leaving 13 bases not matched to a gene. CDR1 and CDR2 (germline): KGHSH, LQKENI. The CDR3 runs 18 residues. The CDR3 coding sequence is TGTGCCAGCTCACTAGGGCCGCGGCTAGCGGGAGATTACAATGAGCAGTTCTTC. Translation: CASSLGPRLAGDYNEQFF.

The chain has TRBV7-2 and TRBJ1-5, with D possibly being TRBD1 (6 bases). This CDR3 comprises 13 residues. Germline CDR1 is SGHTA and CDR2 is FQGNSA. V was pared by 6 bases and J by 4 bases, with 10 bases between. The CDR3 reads CASSQQGNQPQHF. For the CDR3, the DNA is TGTGCCAGCAGTCAACAGGGAAATCAGCCCCAGCATTTT.

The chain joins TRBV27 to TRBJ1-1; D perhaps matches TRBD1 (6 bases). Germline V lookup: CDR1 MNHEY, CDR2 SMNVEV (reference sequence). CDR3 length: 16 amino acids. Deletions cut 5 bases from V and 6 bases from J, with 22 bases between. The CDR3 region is CASSPHDRPSGSEAFF. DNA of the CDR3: TGTGCCAGCAGTCCTCATGACAGGCCTAGTGGATCTGAAGCTTTCTTT.

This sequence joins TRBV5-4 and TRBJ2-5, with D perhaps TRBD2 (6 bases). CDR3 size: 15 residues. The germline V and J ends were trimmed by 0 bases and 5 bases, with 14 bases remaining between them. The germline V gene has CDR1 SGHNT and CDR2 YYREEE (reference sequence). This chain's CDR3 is CASSLVQGGEETQYF. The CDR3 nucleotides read TGTGCCAGCAGCTTGGTTCAGGGAGGTGAGGAGACCCAGTACTTC.

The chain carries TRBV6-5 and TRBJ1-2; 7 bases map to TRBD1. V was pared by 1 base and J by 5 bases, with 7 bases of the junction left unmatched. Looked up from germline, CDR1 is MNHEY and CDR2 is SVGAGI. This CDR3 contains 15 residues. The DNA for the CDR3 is TGTGCCAGCAGTTACTACGACACAGGGGATTATGGCTACACCTTC. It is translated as CASSYYDTGDYGYTF.

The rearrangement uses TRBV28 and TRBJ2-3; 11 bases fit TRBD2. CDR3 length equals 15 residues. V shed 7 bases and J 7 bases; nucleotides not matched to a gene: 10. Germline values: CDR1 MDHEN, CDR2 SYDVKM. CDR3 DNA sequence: TGTGCCAGCATCGGAGGGACTAGCGGTGATTATACGCAGTATTTT. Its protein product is CASIGGTSGDYTQYF.

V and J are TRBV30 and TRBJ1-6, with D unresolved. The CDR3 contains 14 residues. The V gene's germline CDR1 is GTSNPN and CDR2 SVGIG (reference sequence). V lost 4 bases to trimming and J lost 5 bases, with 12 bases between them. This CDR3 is CAWTARADNSPLHF. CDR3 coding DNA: TGTGCCTGGACAGCGCGGGCGGATAATTCACCCCTCCACTTT.

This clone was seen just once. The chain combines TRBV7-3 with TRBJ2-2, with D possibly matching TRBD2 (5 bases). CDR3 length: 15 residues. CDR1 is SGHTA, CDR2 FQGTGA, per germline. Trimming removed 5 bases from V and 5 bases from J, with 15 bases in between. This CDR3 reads CASSPYTGWTGELFF. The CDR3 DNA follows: TGTGCCAGCAGCCCCTATACGGGATGGACCGGGGAGCTGTTTTTT. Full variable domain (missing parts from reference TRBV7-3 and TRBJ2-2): GAGVSQTPSNKVTEKGKYVELRCDPISGHTALYWYRQSLGQGPEFLIYFQGTGAADDSGLPNDRFFAVRPEGSVSTLKIQRTERGDSAVYLCASSPYTGWTGELFFGEGSRLTVL.

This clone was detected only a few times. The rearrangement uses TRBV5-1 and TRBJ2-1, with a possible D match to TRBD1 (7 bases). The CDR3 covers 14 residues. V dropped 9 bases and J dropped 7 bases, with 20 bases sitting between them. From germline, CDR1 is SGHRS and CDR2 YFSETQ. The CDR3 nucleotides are TGCGCCACCAACAGGGGCCCGGGGGAGAATGAGCAGTTCTTC. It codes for CATNRGPGENEQFF.

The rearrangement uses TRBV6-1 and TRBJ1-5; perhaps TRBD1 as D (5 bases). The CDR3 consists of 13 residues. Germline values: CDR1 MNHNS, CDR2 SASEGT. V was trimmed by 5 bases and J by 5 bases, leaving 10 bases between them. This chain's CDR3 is CASSFGGDQPQHF. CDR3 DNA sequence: TGTGCCAGCAGTTTCGGGGGAGATCAGCCCCAGCATTTT.

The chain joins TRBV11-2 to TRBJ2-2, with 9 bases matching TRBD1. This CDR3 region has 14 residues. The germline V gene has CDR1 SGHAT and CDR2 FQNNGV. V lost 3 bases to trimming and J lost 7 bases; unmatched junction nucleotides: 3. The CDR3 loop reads CASSFGQGHGELFF. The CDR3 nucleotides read TGTGCCAGCAGCTTCGGACAGGGGCACGGGGAGCTGTTTTTT.